A selection of T cell receptor beta chains follows, all from one sample in a study of regulatory T cells in long-lasting Graves disease. One entry per CDR3 protein, called by TCRdb with MiXCR from the multiplex PCR reads. The repertoire holds approximately 400,000 distinct CDR3 sequences, with less than 25% as singletons. Sequenced here: peripheral blood mononuclear cells (PBMCs), sampled when the disease was refractory, from a patient treated with antithyroid drugs. These receptors originate from a female donor with Graves disease. The CDR3 runs from the conserved cysteine through the conserved F or W. The order of the fields is V gene, clone size, CDR3 length, D gene, J gene, CDR3 protein, CDR3 DNA. A D gene is named only where the DNA matches it firmly. Clone size is stated in some rows and not others, as once, few, many or a class when expanded.

>TRBV30|NA|15|NA|TRBJ1-6
CAWGTMSSYNSPLHF
TGTGCCTGGGGGACAATGAGCTCCTATAATTCACCCCTCCACTTT
>TRBV12-3/TRBV12-4|many|15|NA|TRBJ1-2
CASNANDGTNYGYTF
TGTGCCAGCAACGCGAATGATGGGACTAACTATGGCTACACCTTC
>TRBV11-1|NA|15|TRBD1|TRBJ2-7
CASSDRTGQPYEQYF
TGTGCCAGCAGCGACCGGACAGGCCAGCCCTACGAGCAGTACTTC
>TRBV2|many|13|NA|TRBJ2-7
CASSGQVAYEQYF
TGTGCCAGCAGTGGACAGGTAGCTTACGAGCAGTACTTC
>TRBV28|few|14|NA|TRBJ2-7
CASSSTPRPYEQYF
TGTGCCAGCAGTTCTACCCCTCGCCCCTACGAGCAGTACTTC
>TRBV7-8|medium-sized|13|NA|TRBJ1-5
CASSLEPFQPQHF
TGTGCCAGCAGCTTAGAACCCTTCCAGCCCCAGCATTTT
>TRBV12-3/TRBV12-4|NA|15|NA|TRBJ2-7
CASSAGTPGFREQYF
TGTGCCAGTTCTGCAGGGACTCCCGGGTTCCGCGAGCAGTACTTC
>TRBV18|few|14|NA|TRBJ1-2
CASSADTGTDGFTF
TGTGCCAGCTCAGCAGACACCGGGACGGATGGTTTCACCTTC
>TRBV18|few|14|NA|TRBJ1-1
CASSPGPVNTEAFF
TGTGCCAGCTCACCAGGGCCGGTGAACACTGAAGCTTTCTTT
>TRBV20-1|many|15|TRBD1|TRBJ1-4
CSARGQGTTNEKLFF
TGCAGTGCTAGAGGACAGGGAACAACTAATGAAAAACTGTTTTTT
>TRBV19|few|15|TRBD2|TRBJ2-7
CASSMGSGGPYEQYF
TGTGCCAGTAGTATGGGGTCGGGGGGACCCTACGAGCAGTACTTC
>TRBV20-1|many|14|TRBD1|TRBJ1-1
CSARPQGAGGEAFF
TGCAGTGCTAGGCCCCAGGGGGCAGGGGGTGAAGCTTTCTTT
>TRBV9|NA|15|TRBD2|TRBJ2-7
CASSFETSGLGEQYF
TGTGCCAGCAGCTTTGAGACTAGCGGGTTGGGCGAGCAGTACTTC
>TRBV27|many|13|NA|TRBJ1-1
CASSPRRYTEAFF
TGTGCCAGCAGTCCACGGCGGTACACTGAAGCTTTCTTT
>TRBV24-1|many|16|TRBD2|TRBJ2-5
CATSVLAKGHEETQYF
TGTGCCACCAGTGTACTAGCGAAGGGGCACGAAGAGACCCAGTACTTC
>TRBV5-1|few|13|NA|TRBJ1-1
CASRYGGNTEAFF
TGCGCCAGCAGGTACGGAGGGAACACTGAAGCTTTCTTT
>TRBV30|NA|14|NA|TRBJ1-2
CAWSAEGQAYGYTF
TGTGCCTGGAGCGCCGAGGGACAAGCTTATGGCTACACCTTC
>TRBV20-1|NA|13|NA|TRBJ1-5
CSARGHSNQPQHF
TGCAGTGCTAGGGGGCATAGCAATCAGCCCCAGCATTTT
>TRBV19|NA|14|NA|TRBJ2-2
CASSIKEFTGELFF
TGTGCCAGTAGTATAAAAGAATTCACCGGGGAGCTGTTTTTT
>TRBV6-1|NA|19|NA|TRBJ2-3
CAGSEATFVGGGRADTQYF
TGTGCCGGCAGTGAAGCTACGTTTGTTGGAGGAGGGCGAGCTGATACGCAGTATTTT
>TRBV6-2/TRBV6-3|few|16|NA|TRBJ1-5
CASSGDLGGSNQPQHF
TGTGCCAGCAGTGGAGACCTGGGGGGTAGCAATCAGCCCCAGCATTTT
>TRBV2|NA|19|NA|TRBJ1-4
CASSIRRLHSENFNEKLFF
TGTGCCAGCAGTATCAGACGACTCCACTCGGAAAACTTTAATGAAAAACTGTTTTTT
>TRBV6-5|many|13|NA|TRBJ2-7
CASSYGPTREQYF
TGTGCCAGCAGTTACGGCCCCACACGGGAGCAGTACTTC
>TRBV7-9|NA|17|NA|TRBJ1-6
CASSHLRDIPYNSPLHF
TGTGCCAGCAGCCATCTCCGGGACATCCCCTATAATTCACCCCTCCACTTT
>TRBV7-8|NA|15|NA|TRBJ1-1
CASSSGMSESTEAFF
TGTGCCAGCAGCTCCGGGATGAGTGAGTCCACTGAAGCTTTCTTT
>TRBV10-3|NA|12|NA|TRBJ2-5
CAISVGLETQYF
TGTGCCATCAGTGTAGGGCTAGAGACCCAGTACTTC
>TRBV6-1|many|15|TRBD1|TRBJ2-2
CASNWDRTNTGELFF
TGTGCCAGCAATTGGGACAGAACTAACACCGGGGAGCTGTTTTTT
>TRBV4-2|NA|16|TRBD1|TRBJ1-4
CASSLQTGTANEKLFF
TGTGCCAGCAGCCTCCAGACAGGGACCGCTAATGAAAAACTGTTTTTT
>TRBV6-1|few|15|TRBD2|TRBJ2-7
CASSTRLAGAYEQYF
TGTGCCAGCAGTACCCGACTAGCGGGAGCCTACGAGCAGTACTTC
>TRBV18|NA|14|NA|TRBJ1-5
CASSSGQIHQPQHF
TGTGCCAGCTCATCCGGACAGATACATCAGCCCCAGCATTTT
>TRBV11-2|many|15|TRBD2|TRBJ2-7
CASSLVVAGTYEQYF
TGTGCCAGCAGCTTAGTGGTAGCGGGAACATACGAGCAGTACTTC
>TRBV29-1|once|14|NA|TRBJ1-3
CSVEPARSGNTIYF
TGCAGCGTTGAGCCGGCAAGGTCTGGAAACACCATATATTTT
>TRBV6-1|many|18|TRBD1|TRBJ1-2
CASRRHRDRGKSSYGYTF
TGTGCCAGCAGACGACACCGGGACAGGGGAAAGTCCAGCTATGGCTACACCTTC
>TRBV6-4|few|13|TRBD1|TRBJ1-2
CASTLLGQPDSTF
TGTGCCAGCACCCTGTTGGGACAGCCCGACTCGACCTTC
>TRBV7-2|NA|14|NA|TRBJ2-7
CASSLVIGSYEQYF
TGTGCCAGCAGCTTAGTAATCGGTTCCTACGAGCAGTACTTC
>TRBV6-2/TRBV6-3|NA|18|NA|TRBJ2-7
CASSYGLGTGPSSYEQYF
TGTGCCAGCAGTTACGGCCTTGGAACTGGTCCTAGCTCCTACGAGCAGTACTTC
>TRBV7-9|few|19|NA|TRBJ2-6
CASSSKLGKHLPGANVLTF
TGTGCCAGCAGCTCAAAACTGGGGAAGCATCTTCCTGGGGCCAACGTCCTGACTTTC
>TRBV2|many|15|NA|TRBJ2-2
CASSELAVNTGELFF
TGTGCCAGCAGTGAACTAGCAGTCAACACCGGGGAGCTGTTTTTT
>TRBV29-1|NA|15|TRBD1|TRBJ1-3
CSALGQGDSGNTIYF
TGCAGCGCGTTAGGACAGGGAGACTCTGGAAACACCATATATTTT
>TRBV20-1|NA|11|NA|TRBJ2-1
CSARRVQEQFF
TGCAGTGCTAGGAGAGTCCAAGAGCAGTTCTTC
>TRBV6-1|NA|16|NA|TRBJ1-1
CASSRKPSGTTTEAFF
TGTGCCAGCAGCCGAAAACCTTCCGGGACAACTACTGAAGCTTTCTTT
>TRBV6-9|NA|13|NA|TRBJ1-1
CASSSPRGTEAFF
TGTGCCAGCAGTTCCCCCAGAGGGACTGAAGCTTTCTTT
>TRBV7-8|many|13|NA|TRBJ2-7
CASRGRGFYEQYF
TGTGCCAGCAGGGGGAGAGGATTCTACGAGCAGTACTTC
>TRBV7-2|many|14|NA|TRBJ1-1
CASSFLEGYTEAFF
TGTGCCAGCAGCTTTTTGGAGGGATACACTGAAGCTTTCTTT
>TRBV30|NA|15|NA|TRBJ1-1
CAWTPGGRGTTEAFF
TGTGCCTGGACCCCCGGAGGACGGGGAACAACTGAAGCTTTCTTT
>TRBV29-1|NA|13|NA|TRBJ2-7
CSVVRTTGNEQYF
TGCAGCGTCGTGAGAACCACGGGCAACGAGCAGTACTTC
>TRBV5-1|few|18|TRBD2|TRBJ2-2
CASSLVATSGLRTGELFF
TGCGCCAGCAGCTTGGTGGCGACTAGCGGGCTGCGAACCGGGGAGCTGTTTTTT
>TRBV6-2/TRBV6-3|few|16|NA|TRBJ2-2
CASSYARPVNTGELFF
TGTGCCAGCAGTTACGCAAGGCCCGTTAACACCGGGGAGCTGTTTTTT
>TRBV7-2|many|15|NA|TRBJ2-5
CASSSGLSLQGTQYF
TGTGCCAGCAGCTCGGGACTGAGTCTCCAAGGGACCCAGTACTTC
>TRBV6-1|NA|17|TRBD1|TRBJ1-6
CASTIQGAIVYNSPLHF
TGTGCCAGCACGATACAGGGGGCGATTGTTTATAATTCACCCCTCCACTTT
>TRBV20-1|few|13|TRBD1|TRBJ2-5
CSAGTGIWETQYF
TGCAGTGCTGGGACAGGAATTTGGGAGACCCAGTACTTC
>TRBV24-1|NA|16|TRBD1|TRBJ1-4
CATSDPSGQGNEKLFF
TGTGCCACCAGTGATCCGTCGGGACAGGGGAATGAAAAACTGTTTTTT